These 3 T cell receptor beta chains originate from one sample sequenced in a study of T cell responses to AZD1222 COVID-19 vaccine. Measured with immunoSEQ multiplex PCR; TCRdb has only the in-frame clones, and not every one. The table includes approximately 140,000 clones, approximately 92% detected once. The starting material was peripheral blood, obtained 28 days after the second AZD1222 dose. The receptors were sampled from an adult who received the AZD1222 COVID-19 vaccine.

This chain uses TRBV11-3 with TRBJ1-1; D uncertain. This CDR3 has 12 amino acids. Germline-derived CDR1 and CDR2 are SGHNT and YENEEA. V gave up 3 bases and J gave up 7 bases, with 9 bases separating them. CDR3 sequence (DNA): TGTGCCAGCAGCTTGGGAGATAATGAAGCTTTCTTT. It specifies CASSLGDNEAFF.

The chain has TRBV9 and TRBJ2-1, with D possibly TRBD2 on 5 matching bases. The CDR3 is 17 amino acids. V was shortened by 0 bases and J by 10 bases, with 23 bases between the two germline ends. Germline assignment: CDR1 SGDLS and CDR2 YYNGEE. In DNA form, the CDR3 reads TGTGCCAGCAGCGTAGATCCCCCGCGACTACCTTTGGAGGAGCAGTTCTTC. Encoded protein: CASSVDPPRLPLEEQFF.

As DNA, the CDR3 is TGCGCCAGCAGCCAGGGGGCAGGGGAAGCTTTCTTT. Its translation is CASSQGAGEAFF. V gene TRBV4-1 combines with J gene TRBJ1-1, with D tentatively TRBD1 (6 bases). The germline gives CDR1 MGHRA, CDR2 YSYEKL. The V gene lost 3 bases and the J gene lost 8 bases, with 10 bases spanning the gap. The CDR3 extends over 12 amino acids.